The entry below describes one TCR beta chain. There are 15 residues in the CDR3. The germline V gene encodes CDR1 MGHRA and CDR2 YSYEKL. J lost 6 bases, V lost 4 bases, and 9 bases had no gene match. PCR used 60 Vbeta primers and 13 Jbeta primers. Sequencing was performed with immunoSEQ multiplex PCR; in TCRdb, only in-frame clones are kept and a portion is missing. This sample contains about 130,000 clones. The data derive from a study of cytomegalovirus exposure and HLA in healthy donors. The sequence was obtained from a man aged 25-40 years in good health and CMV-seronegative. The chain carries TRBV4-1 and TRBJ1-2, with TRBD1 matching over 9 bases. Sequencing was done on a sample of PBMCs. The CDR3 reads CASSPMDRGVDGYTF. CDR3 in DNA: TGCGCCAGCAGCCCCATGGACAGGGGAGTGGATGGCTACACCTTC.